This is a list of T cell receptor beta chains from one sample in a study of T cell responses to AZD1222 COVID-19 vaccine. Data came from immunoSEQ multiplex PCR; TCRdb stores just in-frame clones and leaves some out. The profile shows tens of thousands of clones, more than 90% of them singletons. Sequencing used peripheral blood, obtained 28 days after the second AZD1222 dose. The receptors shown here come from an adult who received the AZD1222 COVID-19 vaccine. Both conserved end residues are part of each CDR3. The D gene is left open where the match is weak. Size is stated for part of the rows, as once, few or many counts, or as a class when the clone is expanded.

v_call	d_call	j_call	clone_size	cdr3_aa	cdr3_nt
TRBV19	.	TRBJ1-2	.	CASSISGRAGYTF	TGTGCCAGTAGTATATCTGGGCGGGCTGGCTACACCTTC
TRBV19	TRBD2	TRBJ2-1	.	CASSPLLAGVTNEQFF	TGTGCCAGTAGTCCCCTCCTAGCGGGAGTCACCAATGAGCAGTTCTTC
TRBV4-2	TRBD2	TRBJ2-7	.	CASSQILGLAGGFREQYF	TGTGCCAGCAGCCAAATCCTAGGACTAGCGGGAGGATTTCGCGAGCAGTACTTC
TRBV6-1	TRBD2	TRBJ2-7	.	CASSDGLSLAGPSYEQYF	TGTGCCAGCAGTGACGGGTTAAGTTTAGCGGGACCCTCCTACGAGCAGTACTTC
TRBV11-2	.	TRBJ2-1	once	CASSLVRGRHNEQFF	TGTGCCAGCAGCTTAGTCCGGGGCAGGCACAATGAGCAGTTCTTC
TRBV5-1	TRBD2	TRBJ2-5	.	CASSWGTSGEETQYF	TGCGCCAGCAGCTGGGGGACTAGCGGGGAAGAGACCCAGTACTTC
TRBV9	TRBD2	TRBJ2-5	.	CASSALGTSGLGRETQYF	TGTGCCAGCAGCGCCCTGGGGACTAGCGGGTTAGGCAGGGAGACCCAGTACTTC
TRBV28	.	TRBJ1-4	.	CASSSTGSGEKLFF	TGTGCCAGCAGTTCTACAGGGAGTGGCGAAAAACTGTTTTTT
TRBV4-3	.	TRBJ2-3	.	CASSQEPGLLTDTQYF	TGCGCCAGCAGCCAAGAGCCAGGACTACTCACAGATACGCAGTATTTT
TRBV21-1	.	TRBJ1-1	.	CASSNRQGQGADSLIGTEAFF	TGTGCCAGCAGCAACAGACAAGGACAGGGGGCAGACTCATTGATCGGGACTGAAGCTTTCTTT
TRBV5-6	TRBD1	TRBJ2-7	.	CASSAGTGSSYEQYF	TGTGCCAGCAGCGCAGGGACAGGGAGCTCCTACGAGCAGTACTTC
TRBV5-4	.	TRBJ1-1	.	CASSLGPYPGQDEAFF	TGTGCCAGCAGCTTGGGGCCCTACCCGGGACAAGATGAAGCTTTCTTT
TRBV30	.	TRBJ2-7	.	CAWSVGNPLPYEQYF	TGTGCCTGGAGTGTAGGAAACCCTCTGCCCTACGAGCAGTACTTC
TRBV14	TRBD1	TRBJ2-1	.	CASSQEGITGAYNEQFF	TGTGCCAGCAGCCAAGAAGGTATAACAGGGGCCTACAATGAGCAGTTCTTC
TRBV11-3	.	TRBJ2-3	.	CASSGGLDTQYF	TGTGCCAGCAGCGGGGGGCTAGATACGCAGTATTTT
TRBV12-5	TRBD1	TRBJ1-2	.	CASGPGTGVGYTF	TGTGCTAGTGGCCCCGGGACAGGGGTTGGCTACACCTTC
TRBV30	.	TRBJ1-1	.	CAWSLIRDTEAFF	TGTGCCTGGAGTTTAATAAGAGACACTGAAGCTTTCTTT
TRBV10-1	TRBD1	TRBJ2-7	few	CASMGQGFFEQYF	TGCGCCAGTATGGGACAGGGGTTTTTCGAGCAGTACTTC
TRBV7-9	TRBD1	TRBJ2-6	.	CASSPGTGVAGANVLTF	TGTGCCAGCAGCCCCGGGACAGGGGTGGCTGGGGCCAACGTCCTGACTTTC
TRBV16	.	TRBJ2-5	.	CASSQSNYQETQYF	TGTGCCAGCAGCCAATCTAACTACCAAGAGACCCAGTACTTC
TRBV6-1	TRBD2	TRBJ2-1	.	CASSEMPTSYSEQFF	TGTGCCAGCAGTGAAATGCCGACTAGCTACAGTGAGCAGTTCTTC
TRBV7-6	.	TRBJ2-7	.	CASSLAPGLSYEQYF	TGTGCCAGCAGCTTAGCTCCGGGACTGAGCTACGAGCAGTACTTC
TRBV2	.	TRBJ2-1	.	CASVRQGGDNEQFF	TGTGCCAGCGTTAGGCAGGGGGGAGACAATGAGCAGTTCTTC
TRBV3-1/TRBV3-2	.	TRBJ1-3	.	CASSPNRVGNTIYF	TGTGCCAGCAGCCCAAACAGGGTTGGAAACACCATATATTTT
TRBV20-1	.	TRBJ2-7	.	CSASQSLEQYF	TGCAGTGCTAGCCAGTCTCTCGAGCAGTACTTC
TRBV29-1	.	TRBJ1-2	.	CSVEGGDYGYTF	TGCAGCGTTGAAGGGGGAGACTATGGCTACACCTTC
TRBV3-1/TRBV3-2	.	TRBJ1-2	once	CASQDGLHYGYTF	TGTGCCAGCCAGGACGGACTCCACTATGGCTACACCTTC
TRBV19	.	TRBJ1-1	.	CASSIVKENTEAFF	TGTGCCAGTAGTATAGTTAAAGAGAACACTGAAGCTTTCTTT
TRBV3-1/TRBV3-2	.	TRBJ1-1	.	CASSPAPGVYEAFF	TGTGCCAGCAGCCCAGCCCCAGGTGTATATGAGGCTTTCTTT
TRBV13	.	TRBJ2-7	.	CASSLAGYTYEQYF	TGTGCCAGCAGCTTAGCGGGCTACACCTACGAGCAGTACTTC
TRBV6-4	TRBD2	TRBJ2-2	.	CASRGTSGTGELFF	TGTGCCAGCAGGGGGACTAGCGGCACCGGGGAGCTGTTTTTT
TRBV7-9	.	TRBJ2-7	.	CASSSGGGGYEQYF	TGTGCCAGCAGCTCCGGAGGAGGGGGGTACGAGCAGTACTTC
TRBV9	.	TRBJ2-1	.	CASSASVSSYNEQFF	TGTGCCAGCAGCGCTAGCGTAAGCTCCTACAATGAGCAGTTCTTC
TRBV4-1	.	TRBJ1-1	.	CASSHAKAGALMNTEAFF	TGCGCCAGCAGCCACGCTAAAGCAGGTGCCCTGATGAACACTGAAGCTTTCTTT
TRBV5-1	.	TRBJ2-7	few	CASSNEGYEQYF	TGCGCCAGCAGCAACGAAGGCTACGAGCAGTACTTC
TRBV5-1	TRBD1	TRBJ1-2	.	CAGPGQGHYGYTF	TGCGCCGGACCGGGACAGGGGCACTATGGCTACACCTTC
TRBV30	TRBD1	TRBJ2-4	.	CAWSPMDRVTNIQYF	TGTGCCTGGAGCCCGATGGACAGGGTTACGAACATTCAGTACTTC
TRBV6-2/TRBV6-3	TRBD1	TRBJ2-7	few	CASSDRGASYEQYF	TGTGCCAGCAGCGACAGGGGGGCCTCCTACGAGCAGTACTTC
TRBV11-2	.	TRBJ2-7	few	CASSFAVGYEQYF	TGTGCCAGCAGCTTCGCAGTCGGCTACGAGCAGTACTTC
TRBV18	.	TRBJ1-5	.	CASSPQSLSYSNQPQHF	TGTGCCAGCTCACCACAGTCCCTCAGTTATAGCAATCAGCCCCAGCATTTT
TRBV19	.	TRBJ2-5	few	CASSGPDSSETQYF	TGTGCCAGTAGTGGGCCCGATTCGTCGGAGACCCAGTACTTC
TRBV6-2/TRBV6-3	.	TRBJ1-5	.	CASSYPRDSNQPQHF	TGTGCCAGCAGTTACCCCCGGGACAGCAATCAGCCCCAGCATTTT
TRBV3-1/TRBV3-2	.	TRBJ2-3	.	CASSLRGMVGTDTQYF	TGTGCCAGCAGCCTCCGGGGAATGGTAGGCACAGATACGCAGTATTTT
TRBV5-1	.	TRBJ2-3	.	CASSPLTGPDTQYF	TGCGCCAGCAGCCCACTAACAGGGCCAGATACGCAGTATTTT
TRBV19	.	TRBJ2-7	.	CASSITGLVGEQYF	TGTGCCAGTAGTATTACAGGGTTGGTCGGCGAGCAGTACTTC
TRBV6-1	.	TRBJ1-6	few	CASSEAREGPYNSPLHF	TGTGCCAGCAGTGAAGCGCGAGAGGGCCCCTATAATTCACCCCTCCACTTT
TRBV28	.	TRBJ2-1	.	CASSLMGEANNEQFF	TGTGCCAGCAGTTTGATGGGGGAGGCCAACAATGAGCAGTTCTTC
TRBV19	.	TRBJ2-1	.	CASSTRIRPGYNEQFF	TGTGCCAGTAGTACCCGGATCCGACCGGGTTACAATGAGCAGTTCTTC
TRBV6-4	.	TRBJ1-6	.	CASSDEGLSNSPLHF	TGTGCCAGCAGTGACGAGGGACTGAGTAATTCACCCCTCCACTTT
TRBV30	.	TRBJ1-3	.	CAWSVRSSGNTIYF	TGTGCCTGGAGTGTACGTAGCTCTGGAAACACCATATATTTT